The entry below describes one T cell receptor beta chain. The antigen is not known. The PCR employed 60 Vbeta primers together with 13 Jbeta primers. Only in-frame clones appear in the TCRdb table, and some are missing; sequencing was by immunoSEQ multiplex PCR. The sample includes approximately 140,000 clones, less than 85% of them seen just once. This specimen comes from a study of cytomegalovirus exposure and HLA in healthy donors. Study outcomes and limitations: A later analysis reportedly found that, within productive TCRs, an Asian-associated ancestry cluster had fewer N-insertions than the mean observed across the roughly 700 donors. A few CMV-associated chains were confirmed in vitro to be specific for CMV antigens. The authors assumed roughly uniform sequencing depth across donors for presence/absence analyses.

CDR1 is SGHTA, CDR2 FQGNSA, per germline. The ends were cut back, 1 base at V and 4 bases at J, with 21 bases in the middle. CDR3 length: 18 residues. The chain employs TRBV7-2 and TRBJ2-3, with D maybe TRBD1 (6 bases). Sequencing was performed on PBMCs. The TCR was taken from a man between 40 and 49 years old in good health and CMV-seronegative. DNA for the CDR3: TGTGCCAGCAGCTTAGGTCCGTTGGGGACCACAGGGTCAGATACGCAGTATTTT. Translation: CASSLGPLGTTGSDTQYF.